The following is a T cell receptor beta chain sequence with its context. Germline-derived CDR1 and CDR2 are SGDLS and YYNGEE. The junction had 4 bases not matched to a gene; V was cut back by 4 bases and J by 2 bases. The CDR3 has 15 amino acids. These data are taken from a study of blood T cell repertoires in COVID-19. The repertoire was sequenced with immunoSEQ multiplex PCR; TCRdb's copy has only in-frame clones and lacks some. The repertoire holds tens of thousands of clones, around four fifths seen once, with 7% to 9.5% in the top ten. The clonotype was recovered from a human donor in a cohort sampled during active COVID-19. The chain joins TRBV9 to TRBJ1-4; the match to TRBD1 covers 8 bases. Sequenced material: peripheral blood. This CDR3 is CASSFGQGTNEKLFF. CDR3 DNA: TGTGCCAGCAGCTTCGGACAGGGTACTAATGAAAAACTGTTTTTT.